These 8 T cell receptor beta chains were all obtained from the same sample, sequenced in a study of T cell repertoires in cytomegalovirus infection. TCRdb analysed the reads with MiXCR anew, one entry per CDR3 protein. The table records roughly 730,000 distinct CDR3 sequences, around 32% of them present only once. These TCRs are of unknown antigen specificity. Specimen: cultured PBMCs, collected from culture after CMV antigen stimulation. These receptors originate from a human donor in good health (CMV status not recorded). Some clones in this sample may be carry-over from other donors' samples.

The sample holds a few counts of this clonotype. The rearrangement uses TRBV6-6 and TRBJ2-1, with 12 bases matching TRBD2. CDR1 and CDR2 from the germline V gene are MNHNY and SVGAGI (reference sequence). The CDR3 loop spans 16 amino acids. Trimming removed 2 bases from V and 7 bases from J; junction bases left unmatched: 6. CDR3 residues: CASSYDGLAGRNEQFF. CDR3 coding DNA: TGTGCCAGCAGTTACGATGGACTAGCGGGGAGGAATGAGCAGTTCTTC.

CDR3 DNA sequence: TGTGCCAGCAGTTTATTCGGGGAGGGGCGGGAGCAGTTCTTC. This translates into CASSLFGEGREQFF. The chain carries TRBV28 and TRBJ2-1; the match to TRBD2 covers 7 bases. CDR3 size: 14 residues. Germline V gene sequence: CDR1 MDHEN, CDR2 SYDVKM. The trim removed 1 base at V and 10 bases at J, leaving 7 bases unmatched.

The chain links TRBV20-1 to TRBJ2-2; D unresolved. Germline-derived CDR1 and CDR2 are DFQATT and SNEGSKA (reference sequence). The V end was cut by 0 bases, the J end by 3 bases, with 14 bases between. The length of the CDR3 is 16 residues. The CDR3 loop reads CSARDPVRFDTGELFF. In nucleotides, the CDR3 is TGCAGTGCTAGAGATCCCGTAAGGTTCGACACCGGGGAGCTGTTTTTT.

The chain joins TRBV3-1 to TRBJ1-1; 7 bases match TRBD1. CDR1 is LGHDT and CDR2 is YNNKEL in the germline V gene (reference sequence). The V segment lost 7 bases and the J segment 0 bases; nucleotides outside the gene matches: 5. This CDR3 has 14 residues. The CDR3 loop is CASISQGVNTEAFF. CDR3 DNA: TGTGCCAGCATTTCGCAGGGGGTGAACACTGAAGCTTTCTTT.

This clonotype showed up just once. The chain has TRBV5-6 and TRBJ1-2; the D is unclear. The CDR3 is made up of 14 amino acids. Germline lookup yields CDR1 SGHDT and CDR2 YYEEEE. Trimming took 2 bases from V and 1 from J, leaving 9 bases between them. As DNA, the CDR3 is TGTGCCAGCAGCTTACCTACGGATAACTATGGCTACACCTTC. Protein product: CASSLPTDNYGYTF.

V and J are TRBV7-9 and TRBJ2-4; TRBD1 might be the D (5 bases). Trimming stripped 5 bases from V and 8 bases from J, with 19 bases between. Germline CDR1 and CDR2: SEHNR and FQNEAQ (reference sequence). The CDR3 loop spans 15 amino acids. The DNA of the CDR3 is TGTGCCAGCAGCCCAAGGGGTGCAGGAGAGGACATTCAGTACTTC. It encodes CASSPRGAGEDIQYF.

The chain combines TRBV12-3 or TRBV12-4 with TRBJ2-1, with 10 nucleotides matching TRBD2. V lost 2 bases and J lost 7; bases outside the gene matches: 14. The CDR3 is 18 amino acids. The CDR3 sequence is CASSLPPRAGGNLNEQFF. CDR3 in DNA: TGTGCCAGCAGTTTACCCCCTAGAGCGGGGGGGAATTTAAATGAGCAGTTCTTC.

The chain recombines TRBV10-3 with TRBJ2-7; D might be TRBD1 (6 bases). Germline loops: CDR1 ENHRY, CDR2 SYGVKD. Trimming removed 1 base from V and 0 bases from J, with 13 bases in between. The CDR3 length is 16 residues. The CDR3 spells CAISEFAPGDSYEQYF. The CDR3 region has the DNA TGTGCCATCAGTGAGTTCGCCCCAGGGGACTCCTACGAGCAGTACTTC.